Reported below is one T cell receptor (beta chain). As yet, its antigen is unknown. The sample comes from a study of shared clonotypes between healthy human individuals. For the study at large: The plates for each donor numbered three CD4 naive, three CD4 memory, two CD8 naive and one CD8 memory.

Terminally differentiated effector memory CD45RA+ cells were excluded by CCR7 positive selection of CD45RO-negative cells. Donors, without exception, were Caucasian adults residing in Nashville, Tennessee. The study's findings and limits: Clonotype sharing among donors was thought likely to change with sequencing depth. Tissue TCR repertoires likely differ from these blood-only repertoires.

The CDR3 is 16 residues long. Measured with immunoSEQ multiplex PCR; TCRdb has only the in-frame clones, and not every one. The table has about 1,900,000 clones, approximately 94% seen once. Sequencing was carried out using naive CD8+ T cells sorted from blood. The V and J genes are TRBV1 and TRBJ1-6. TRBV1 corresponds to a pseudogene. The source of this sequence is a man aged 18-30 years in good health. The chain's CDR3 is CTSSTRGGSYNSPLHF. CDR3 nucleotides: TGCACCAGCAGCACCCGGGGGGGCTCCTATAATTCACCCCTCCACTTT.